What follows are 23 T cell receptor beta chains derived from one specimen sequenced in a study of Tregs in tolerant kidney transplant recipients. The data were produced by immunoSEQ multiplex PCR, yet TCRdb's version contains in-frame clones alone and is incomplete. This sample yields under 300,000 clones, of which about four fifths are seen a single time; around 0.6% belongs to the top ten. Specimen: CD4+ T cells from blood. The receptors derive from a human donor in good health.

As regards this clone: A read error may account for a junction end that differs from germline. The chain has TRBV4-1 and TRBJ2-7, with D perhaps TRBD1 or TRBD2 (5 bases each). The CDR3 has 15 residues. Germline V lookup: CDR1 MGHRA, CDR2 YSYEKL. Written as DNA, the CDR3 is TGCGCCAGCGGCCACCCCGGGACCACCCCTTACGAGCAGTACTTC. As protein: CASGHPGTTPYEQYF.

The gene calls are TRBV6-1 and TRBJ2-2; D not certain. The V gene's germline CDR1 is MNHNS and CDR2 SASEGT. The ends were cut back, 5 bases at V and 3 bases at J, with 10 bases in the middle. The CDR3 is made up of 14 amino acids. CDR3 sequence reads: CASSSRRDTGELFF. The DNA of the CDR3 is TGTGCCAGCAGTTCCAGGAGAGACACCGGGGAGCTGTTTTTT.

This chain connects TRBV4-2 to TRBJ2-6, with 8 bases that match TRBD2. V lost 0 bases, J lost 3 bases, and 4 bases stayed unmatched. Germline loops: CDR1 LGHNA, CDR2 YNFKEQ. The CDR3 extends over 17 amino acids. Here the CDR3 reads CASSQDGGASGANVLTF. For the CDR3, the DNA is TGTGCCAGCAGCCAAGACGGGGGGGCGAGTGGGGCCAACGTCCTGACTTTC.

A few counts support this clone. The chain joins TRBV27 to TRBJ1-2; possible D gene TRBD1, 6 bases. Trimming stripped 6 bases from V and 5 bases from J, with 16 bases between. CDR3 length equals 14 residues. The germline CDR1 and CDR2 sequences are MNHEY and SMNVEV (reference sequence). CDR3 DNA: TGTGCCAGCAGCCTCACGGGGGCGACTTATGGCTACACCTTC. Translation gives CASSLTGATYGYTF.

This clone was counted a few times. This rearrangement joins TRBV19 to TRBJ1-6; no reliable D call. In germline, CDR1 is LNHDA, CDR2 SQIVND (reference sequence). The CDR3 length is 14 residues. V was trimmed by 1 base and J by 10 bases, leaving 11 bases between them. DNA for the CDR3: TGTGCCAGTAGTATAGTTAACAGATTCTCACCCCTCCACTTT. Translating gives CASSIVNRFSPLHF.

This clone was seen only once. The V call is TRBV19, the J call TRBJ1-2; TRBD1 is a possible D gene (6 bases). Germline CDR1 is LNHDA and CDR2 is SQIVND (reference sequence). The CDR3 extends over 15 amino acids. The germline V and J ends were trimmed by 8 bases and 4 bases, with 20 bases remaining between them. CDR3 loop: CASSMAPGEIYGYTF. The CDR3 DNA is TGTGCCAGTTCGATGGCGCCAGGGGAAATCTATGGCTACACCTTC.

V gene TRBV6-5 combines with J gene TRBJ2-7; 9 nucleotides line up with TRBD1. The CDR3 loop spans 15 amino acids. The V and J ends lost 4 bases and 0 bases, in that order; junction bases with no gene match: 4. In germline, CDR1 is MNHEY, CDR2 SVGAGI. This chain's CDR3 is CASSSRDRASYEQYF. CDR3 DNA sequence: TGTGCCAGCAGTTCGCGGGACAGGGCCTCCTACGAGCAGTACTTC.

The chain's CDR3 is CASSEQGGGAFF. CDR3 coding DNA: TGTGCCAGCAGTGAGCAGGGGGGTGGGGCTTTCTTT. The rearrangement links TRBV6-6 to TRBJ1-1; 7 nucleotides line up with TRBD1. Germline V CDR1 and CDR2: MNHNY, SVGAGI (reference sequence). The CDR3 length is 12 residues. V trimming: 5 bases; J trimming: 11 bases; junction bases outside the gene matches: 8.

This clone was picked up a small number of times. The rearrangement uses TRBV10-1 and TRBJ2-7, with TRBD1 as a possible D gene (6 bases). The germline CDR1 and CDR2 sequences are WNHNN and SYGVQD (reference sequence). Trimming stripped 3 bases from V and 3 bases from J, with 12 bases between. This CDR3 has 14 residues. The DNA for the CDR3 is TGCGCCAGCAGTGAAAGCAGGGGTGGCTACGAGCAGTACTTC. It is translated as CASSESRGGYEQYF.

V is TRBV27 and J is TRBJ1-1; no firm D call. V lost 2 bases and J lost 1, with 5 bases in between. The germline V gene encodes CDR1 MNHEY and CDR2 SMNVEV (reference sequence). This CDR3 region has 13 residues. The CDR3 DNA reads as TGTGCCAGCAGTTTAAGAGAGAACACTGAAGCTTTCTTT. Residues: CASSLRENTEAFF.

The rearrangement joins TRBV2 to TRBJ2-1; 7 bases are a match to TRBD2. J lost 7 bases, V lost 6 bases, and 3 bases had no gene match. This CDR3 has 12 amino acids. Germline CDR1 and CDR2: SNHLY and FYNNEI. The CDR3 DNA reads as TGTGCCAGCAGGGGGCGGGGGAATGAGCAGTTCTTC. This gives the protein CASRGRGNEQFF.

The chain uses TRBV19 and TRBJ1-3; the D gene is possibly TRBD1 (5 bases). The CDR3 length is 16 residues. The V gene's germline CDR1 is LNHDA and CDR2 SQIVND (reference sequence). With 3 bases removed from V and 0 bases from J, the gap between germline ends came to 12 bases. CDR3 in amino acids: CASSIPGSSSGNTIYF. The CDR3 DNA sequence: TGTGCCAGTAGTATCCCAGGGTCGAGCTCTGGAAACACCATATATTTT.

V gene TRBV6-1 combines with J gene TRBJ1-2, with D perhaps TRBD1 (6 bases). V lost 6 bases, J lost 1 base, and 15 bases lay in between. Germline loops: CDR1 MNHNS, CDR2 SASEGT. This CDR3 is built from 15 residues. The CDR3 here is CASRAQGELNYGYTF. CDR3 nucleotide sequence: TGTGCCAGCAGAGCACAGGGTGAGCTTAACTATGGCTACACCTTC.

This chain connects TRBV6-5 to TRBJ2-2; D not resolved. This CDR3 is 15 amino acids long. The germline gives CDR1 MNHEY, CDR2 SVGAGI. V lost 6 bases, J lost 3 bases, and 14 bases lay in between. CDR3 in DNA: TGTGCCAGCAGCCGACGACGAAGGGACACCGGGGAGCTGTTTTTT. Protein product: CASSRRRRDTGELFF.

V usage is TRBV21-1 and J usage is TRBJ1-4. TRBV21-1 is flagged as a pseudogene. The CDR3 contains 12 residues. The CDR3 sequence: CASSPRGEKLFF. The CDR3 DNA reads TGTGCCAGCAGCCCACGGGGCGAAAAACTGTTTTTT.

CDR3 sequence reads: CASSFSGFNNEQFF. CDR3 sequence (DNA): TGTGCCAGCAGCTTTAGCGGGTTTAACAATGAGCAGTTCTTC. J is TRBJ2-1 and V is TRBV7-7, with 7 bases that match TRBD2. V dropped 3 bases and J dropped 5; count of bases not matched to a gene: 4. CDR1 is SSHAT and CDR2 is FNYEAQ in the germline V gene (reference sequence). The CDR3 spans 14 residues.

V usage is TRBV2 and J usage is TRBJ1-5; 7 positions match TRBD1. Trimming at V came to 7 bases and at J to 7 bases, leaving 7 bases not matched to a gene. The CDR3 sequence is 13 residues long. From germline, CDR1 is SNHLY and CDR2 FYNNEI. The CDR3 reads CASIQGVGQPQHF. Written as DNA, the CDR3 is TGTGCCAGCATCCAGGGGGTTGGACAGCCCCAGCATTTT.

This chain joins TRBV7-8 and TRBJ2-5, with 8 positions matching TRBD2. V gave up 0 bases and J gave up 1 base; unmatched junction bases: 4. The CDR3 has 16 residues. Germline assignment: CDR1 SGHVS and CDR2 FQNEAQ. CDR3 sequence reads: CASSLAPSGGQETQYF. CDR3 coding DNA: TGTGCCAGCAGCTTAGCGCCCAGCGGGGGCCAAGAGACCCAGTACTTC.

This clone was seen a handful of times. The chain has TRBV11-2 and TRBJ2-1; possibly TRBD2 for D (6 bases). The CDR3 loop spans 16 amino acids. Between the trimmed V and J ends, which lost 2 bases and 0 bases, there was a span of 11 bases. CDR1 is SGHAT, CDR2 FQNNGV, per germline. This CDR3 is CASSLRRGASYNEQFF. The CDR3 bases are TGTGCCAGCAGCTTAAGGCGGGGTGCCTCCTACAATGAGCAGTTCTTC. Combining the CDR3 with reference TRBV11-2 and TRBJ2-1 gives the whole variable domain EAGVAQSPRYKIIEKRQSVAFWCNPISGHATLYWYQQILGQGPKLLIQFQNNGVVDDSQLPKDRFSAERLKGVDSTLKIQPAKLEDSAVYLCASSLRRGASYNEQFFGPGTRLTVL.

The gene calls are TRBV5-1 and TRBJ2-7; a possible D gene is TRBD1 (6 bases). Deletions cut 1 base from V and 1 base from J, with 9 bases between. The CDR3 extends over 14 amino acids. Germline lookup yields CDR1 SGHRS and CDR2 YFSETQ. The CDR3 DNA reads as TGCGCCAGCAGCTTGTCCCAGGGGTCCTACGAGCAGTACTTC. Its translation is CASSLSQGSYEQYF.

This chain joins TRBV10-3 and TRBJ2-5; perhaps TRBD2 as D (7 bases). The CDR3 is 15 amino acids. Germline assignment: CDR1 ENHRY and CDR2 SYGVKD. V lost 5 bases and J lost 4, with 17 bases in between. In nucleotides, the CDR3 is TGTGCCATCAGTATCGGCCGAGGGGGGGGAGAGACCCAGTACTTC. Protein sequence: CAISIGRGGGETQYF.

The gene calls are TRBV28 and TRBJ1-5; D may be TRBD1 (6 bases). The CDR3 is 14 residues long. The germline gives CDR1 MDHEN, CDR2 SYDVKM. V was clipped by 6 bases and J by 4 bases, with 13 bases between them. CDR3 nucleotide sequence: TGTGCCAGCAGAATTCTAGGGGGGAATCAGCCCCAGCATTTT. This translates into CASRILGGNQPQHF.

The chain carries TRBV6-1 and TRBJ2-1; D unclear. This CDR3 spans 13 amino acids. CDR1 is MNHNS, CDR2 SASEGT, per germline. V gave up 6 bases and J gave up 4 bases, with 10 bases separating them. As DNA, the CDR3 is TGTGCCAGCAGGACCATTACTTACAATGAGCAGTTCTTC. Its protein product is CASRTITYNEQFF.